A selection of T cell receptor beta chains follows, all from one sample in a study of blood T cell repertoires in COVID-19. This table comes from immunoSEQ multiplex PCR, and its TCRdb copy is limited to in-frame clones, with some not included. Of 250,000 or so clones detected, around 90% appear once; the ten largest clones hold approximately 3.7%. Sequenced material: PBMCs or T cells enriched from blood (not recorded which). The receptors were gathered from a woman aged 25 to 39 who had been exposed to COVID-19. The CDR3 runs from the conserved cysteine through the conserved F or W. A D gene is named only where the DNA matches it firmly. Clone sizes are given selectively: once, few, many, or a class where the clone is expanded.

CDR3nt: TGCGCCAGCAGCCAAGAGGATGAGGGGGCGTTGTTTCAGTACTTC; CDR3aa: CASSQEDEGALFQYF; d_gene: TRBD1; j_gene: TRBJ2-4; abundance: -; v_gene: TRBV4-1
CDR3nt: TGTGCCAGCACTAGCGGCCGGAGCTCCTACAATGAGCAGTTCTTC; CDR3aa: CASTSGRSSYNEQFF; d_gene: TRBD2; j_gene: TRBJ2-1; abundance: once; v_gene: TRBV6-6
CDR3nt: TGTGCCAGTAGTCAAAGGGGATGGGTGAACACTGAAGCTTTCTTT; CDR3aa: CASSQRGWVNTEAFF; d_gene: -; j_gene: TRBJ1-1; abundance: -; v_gene: TRBV19
CDR3nt: TGTGCTAGTGCGGGGGGGATCCAGGCTGGCTACACCTTC; CDR3aa: CASAGGIQAGYTF; d_gene: -; j_gene: TRBJ1-2; abundance: once; v_gene: TRBV12-5
CDR3nt: TGCGCCAGCAGCTTGGGAGGGACAGGGGGAAGCTACGAGCAGTACTTC; CDR3aa: CASSLGGTGGSYEQYF; d_gene: TRBD1; j_gene: TRBJ2-7; abundance: -; v_gene: TRBV5-1
CDR3nt: TGTGCCAGCAGCCAAGTTTCCGGGACAGGGAGGGCTTTCTTT; CDR3aa: CASSQVSGTGRAFF; d_gene: TRBD1; j_gene: TRBJ1-1; abundance: few; v_gene: TRBV3-1/TRBV3-2
CDR3nt: TGTGCCAGCAGTTACTCAGCCCCGATTAACACCGGGGAGCTGTTTTTT; CDR3aa: CASSYSAPINTGELFF; d_gene: -; j_gene: TRBJ2-2; abundance: -; v_gene: TRBV6-5
CDR3nt: TGTGCCAGCAGTTTATTCCGCTTGACTAGCGGGAAAAAAGATACGCAGTATTTT; CDR3aa: CASSLFRLTSGKKDTQYF; d_gene: TRBD2; j_gene: TRBJ2-3; abundance: -; v_gene: TRBV27
CDR3nt: TGCGCCAGCAGCCCTGGACAGGCATTTTACGAGCAGTACTTC; CDR3aa: CASSPGQAFYEQYF; d_gene: TRBD1; j_gene: TRBJ2-7; abundance: -; v_gene: TRBV5-1
CDR3nt: TGTGCCAGCAGTGACCTTACAGGGACTGGGGCCAACGTCCTGACTTTC; CDR3aa: CASSDLTGTGANVLTF; d_gene: -; j_gene: TRBJ2-6; abundance: -; v_gene: TRBV6-4
CDR3nt: TGTGCCAGCAGTCTAAGCGGGAGGAGGGAGACCCAGTACTTC; CDR3aa: CASSLSGRRETQYF; d_gene: TRBD2; j_gene: TRBJ2-5; abundance: -; v_gene: TRBV28
CDR3nt: TGTGCCACCCGAGCGGGAATGAACACCGGGGAGCTGTTTTTT; CDR3aa: CATRAGMNTGELFF; d_gene: TRBD2; j_gene: TRBJ2-2; abundance: -; v_gene: TRBV6-5
CDR3nt: TGTGCCACCAGCAGAGATAAGGCGGCGTCCGGGCCCCAGCATTTT; CDR3aa: CATSRDKAASGPQHF; d_gene: -; j_gene: TRBJ1-5; abundance: -; v_gene: TRBV15
CDR3nt: TGTGCCAGCAAAACAGGGCTGAACACTGAAGCTTTCTTT; CDR3aa: CASKTGLNTEAFF; d_gene: -; j_gene: TRBJ1-1; abundance: -; v_gene: TRBV12-3/TRBV12-4
CDR3nt: TGTGCCAGTAGTACGGGACACCTTGGGCGGCCCCAGCATTTT; CDR3aa: CASSTGHLGRPQHF; d_gene: -; j_gene: TRBJ1-5; abundance: -; v_gene: TRBV19
CDR3nt: TGTGCCAGCAGCACAGGGGGCTACGAGCAGTACTTC; CDR3aa: CASSTGGYEQYF; d_gene: TRBD1; j_gene: TRBJ2-7; abundance: -; v_gene: TRBV11-2
CDR3nt: TGTGCCAGCAGCCTCAAAGGCGGAACCAACACTGAAGCTTTCTTT; CDR3aa: CASSLKGGTNTEAFF; d_gene: -; j_gene: TRBJ1-1; abundance: -; v_gene: TRBV7-3
CDR3nt: TGTGCCAGCAGGGCCGGGACAGGGGGATTCAATGAGCAGTTCTTC; CDR3aa: CASRAGTGGFNEQFF; d_gene: TRBD1; j_gene: TRBJ2-1; abundance: -; v_gene: TRBV27
CDR3nt: TGTGCCAGCAGCTTATCCCAGGGTTCAGATACGCAGTATTTT; CDR3aa: CASSLSQGSDTQYF; d_gene: -; j_gene: TRBJ2-3; abundance: -; v_gene: TRBV5-4
CDR3nt: TGTGCCTGTACATTCACAGGGGGCCCTGGCTACACCTTC; CDR3aa: CACTFTGGPGYTF; d_gene: TRBD1; j_gene: TRBJ1-2; abundance: -; v_gene: TRBV30
CDR3nt: TGTGCCACAGGGGACAGGGGGTTCCGAAAACTGTTTTTT; CDR3aa: CATGDRGFRKLFF; d_gene: TRBD1; j_gene: TRBJ1-4; abundance: few; v_gene: TRBV24-1
CDR3nt: TGTGCCAGCAGCCCTTCTCCGTCGGGGGTCTATAATTCACCCCTCCACTTT; CDR3aa: CASSPSPSGVYNSPLHF; d_gene: -; j_gene: TRBJ1-6; abundance: -; v_gene: TRBV28
CDR3nt: TGTGCCAGCGGAGAGGAGGGGGCGGGCAATCAGCCCCAGCATTTT; CDR3aa: CASGEEGAGNQPQHF; d_gene: TRBD1; j_gene: TRBJ1-5; abundance: -; v_gene: TRBV6-5
CDR3nt: TGCGCCAGCAGCTTGGTACCTAGCGGGAGTTCCGGCAATGAGCAGTTCTTC; CDR3aa: CASSLVPSGSSGNEQFF; d_gene: TRBD2; j_gene: TRBJ2-1; abundance: -; v_gene: TRBV5-1
CDR3nt: TGTGCCAGCAGCTTGGAGAAGGGACTGTATAATTCACCCCTCCACTTT; CDR3aa: CASSLEKGLYNSPLHF; d_gene: -; j_gene: TRBJ1-6; abundance: -; v_gene: TRBV5-5
CDR3nt: TGTGCCAGCAGTGGGACAACTAACTATGGCTACACCTTC; CDR3aa: CASSGTTNYGYTF; d_gene: -; j_gene: TRBJ1-2; abundance: -; v_gene: TRBV2
CDR3nt: TGCGCCAGCAGCTCCGGGGGGGATTTCAGTATTCAGTACTTC; CDR3aa: CASSSGGDFSIQYF; d_gene: TRBD2; j_gene: TRBJ2-4; abundance: once; v_gene: TRBV5-1
CDR3nt: TGCAGTGCTAGTGGGACAGGGTGGTTTCGTGGCTACACCTTC; CDR3aa: CSASGTGWFRGYTF; d_gene: TRBD1; j_gene: TRBJ1-2; abundance: -; v_gene: TRBV20-1
CDR3nt: TGTGCCAGTCCACCTGAGCGGGGGAGGAGCAATCAGCCCCAGCATTTT; CDR3aa: CASPPERGRSNQPQHF; d_gene: -; j_gene: TRBJ1-5; abundance: -; v_gene: TRBV19
CDR3nt: TGCGCCAGCAGCCAAGAGGACAGGGGTCAGCCCCAGCATTTT; CDR3aa: CASSQEDRGQPQHF; d_gene: TRBD1; j_gene: TRBJ1-5; abundance: -; v_gene: TRBV4-1
CDR3nt: TGTGCCAGCAGCCTGAGGACAGGACCCTACGAGCAGTACTTC; CDR3aa: CASSLRTGPYEQYF; d_gene: TRBD1; j_gene: TRBJ2-7; abundance: -; v_gene: TRBV11-2
CDR3nt: TGTGCCAGCACCTTATACCTCGTTGGGCCAACTAACTATGGCTACACCTTC; CDR3aa: CASTLYLVGPTNYGYTF; d_gene: -; j_gene: TRBJ1-2; abundance: -; v_gene: TRBV28
CDR3nt: TGCAGTGCTAGTATTAGCGGGAGGGCCTTGTTAGAGCAGTTCTTC; CDR3aa: CSASISGRALLEQFF; d_gene: TRBD2; j_gene: TRBJ2-1; abundance: -; v_gene: TRBV20-1
CDR3nt: TGTGCCAGCAGCCCGTCCCGGGACTCCGAGGCCCAGTACTTC; CDR3aa: CASSPSRDSEAQYF; d_gene: -; j_gene: TRBJ2-5; abundance: -; v_gene: TRBV7-3
CDR3nt: TGTGCCAGCAGCCAAGCCGGGACTAGGGAGAACGAGCAGTACTTC; CDR3aa: CASSQAGTRENEQYF; d_gene: TRBD2; j_gene: TRBJ2-7; abundance: -; v_gene: TRBV3-1/TRBV3-2
CDR3nt: TGTGCCAGCAGCCACCGGACAGGGAACACCGGGGAGCTGTTTTTT; CDR3aa: CASSHRTGNTGELFF; d_gene: TRBD1; j_gene: TRBJ2-2; abundance: -; v_gene: TRBV11-1
CDR3nt: TGTGCCAGCAGCCAAGATAAGCAGGGGGCGGGCAACACTGAAGCTTTCTTT; CDR3aa: CASSQDKQGAGNTEAFF; d_gene: TRBD1; j_gene: TRBJ1-1; abundance: -; v_gene: TRBV4-2
CDR3nt: TGCGCCAGCAGCCGAGTGCCGTTTAGCGGGGGAAGACTAGCCAAAAACATTCAGTACTTC; CDR3aa: CASSRVPFSGGRLAKNIQYF; d_gene: TRBD2; j_gene: TRBJ2-4; abundance: -; v_gene: TRBV4-1
CDR3nt: TGTGCCATCAGTGATTACGGGTCCTACGAGCAGTACTTC; CDR3aa: CAISDYGSYEQYF; d_gene: -; j_gene: TRBJ2-7; abundance: -; v_gene: TRBV10-3
CDR3nt: TGTGCCAGCAGCGTAATAGCGGGAGGCAACAATGAGCAGTTCTTC; CDR3aa: CASSVIAGGNNEQFF; d_gene: TRBD2; j_gene: TRBJ2-1; abundance: once; v_gene: TRBV9
CDR3nt: TGCAGCGTTGGAAGGGGGGGGAACTATGGCTACACCTTC; CDR3aa: CSVGRGGNYGYTF; d_gene: -; j_gene: TRBJ1-2; abundance: -; v_gene: TRBV29-1
CDR3nt: TGTGCCAGCAGCTTAGTTTCCCGGGAGGAGTCAGCTTTCTTT; CDR3aa: CASSLVSREESAFF; d_gene: -; j_gene: TRBJ1-1; abundance: few; v_gene: TRBV11-2
CDR3nt: TGTGCCAGTAGTATGGGAGCTAGCGGGAGCTACAATGAGCAGTTCTTC; CDR3aa: CASSMGASGSYNEQFF; d_gene: TRBD2; j_gene: TRBJ2-1; abundance: -; v_gene: TRBV19
CDR3nt: TGTGCCAGCAGTGAAGTGAAGCTACGGGGCAATCAGCCCCAGCATTTT; CDR3aa: CASSEVKLRGNQPQHF; d_gene: -; j_gene: TRBJ1-5; abundance: -; v_gene: TRBV2
CDR3nt: TGTGCCAGGGGACAGACCTACAATGAGCAGTTCTTC; CDR3aa: CARGQTYNEQFF; d_gene: TRBD1; j_gene: TRBJ2-1; abundance: -; v_gene: TRBV2
CDR3nt: TGCGCCAGCAGTGAGGGAGTCGCGGCAAGCCCAAAGACCGGGGAGCTGTTTTTT; CDR3aa: CASSEGVAASPKTGELFF; d_gene: -; j_gene: TRBJ2-2; abundance: -; v_gene: TRBV10-1
CDR3nt: TGTGCCAGCAGGATGGAAGGGGCAATCACCGGGGAGCTGTTTTTT; CDR3aa: CASRMEGAITGELFF; d_gene: -; j_gene: TRBJ2-2; abundance: -; v_gene: TRBV2
CDR3nt: TGTGCCACCAGTGATAGCCAGGGGCAGAACTATGGCTACACCTTC; CDR3aa: CATSDSQGQNYGYTF; d_gene: -; j_gene: TRBJ1-2; abundance: -; v_gene: TRBV24-1
CDR3nt: TGCGCCAGCAGAGGAGGGAACGAGCAGTACTTC; CDR3aa: CASRGGNEQYF; d_gene: -; j_gene: TRBJ2-7; abundance: -; v_gene: TRBV5-1
CDR3nt: TGTGCCAGCAGCTTCCGGACTAGCGAGTTTACCGGGGAGCTGTTTTTT; CDR3aa: CASSFRTSEFTGELFF; d_gene: TRBD2; j_gene: TRBJ2-2; abundance: few; v_gene: TRBV9
CDR3nt: TGTGCCAGCAGCCTTTGGATCGGGACTAGCAAATACGAGCAGTACTTC; CDR3aa: CASSLWIGTSKYEQYF; d_gene: TRBD2; j_gene: TRBJ2-7; abundance: -; v_gene: TRBV3-1/TRBV3-2
CDR3nt: TGCGCCAGCAGCGGGAGTTCCACGAACACCGGGGAGCTGTTTTTT; CDR3aa: CASSGSSTNTGELFF; d_gene: -; j_gene: TRBJ2-2; abundance: -; v_gene: TRBV5-1
CDR3nt: TGTGCCAGCAGCTTAGGCCTGGCTAGCGGGAAGAGGGGGGACTACAATGAGCAGTTCTTC; CDR3aa: CASSLGLASGKRGDYNEQFF; d_gene: TRBD2; j_gene: TRBJ2-1; abundance: once; v_gene: TRBV13
CDR3nt: TGTGCCAGCAGCCCGGACAGGGCGGCCTACGAGCAGTACTTC; CDR3aa: CASSPDRAAYEQYF; d_gene: TRBD1; j_gene: TRBJ2-7; abundance: few; v_gene: TRBV7-2
CDR3nt: TGTGCCAGCAGCGGAACAGGGGATAATTCACCCCTCCACTTT; CDR3aa: CASSGTGDNSPLHF; d_gene: TRBD1; j_gene: TRBJ1-6; abundance: -; v_gene: TRBV25-1